These 11 T cell receptor beta chains came from one sample sequenced in a study of T cells in Graves' hyperthyroidism and ophthalmopathy. Amplification targeted TCR beta CDR3 regions from RNA transcripts. HTBI primers were used for first-round RT-PCR of the TCR CDR3. TCRdb recomputed calls from the multiplex PCR reads with MiXCR, one row per CDR3 protein. The table shows about 710,000 distinct CDR3 sequences, with 16% occurring only once. The material sequenced was blood. The receptors stem from a man aged 18 to 30 with Graves' hyperthyroidism.

The chain uses TRBV7-9 and TRBJ2-1; no firm D call. The CDR3 loop spans 14 amino acids. Per germline, CDR1 SEHNR and CDR2 FQNEAQ (reference sequence). Trimming took 8 bases from V and 0 from J, leaving 11 bases between them. Here the CDR3 reads CASGRQSSYNEQFF. Here the CDR3 DNA reads TGTGCCAGCGGCCGCCAGAGCTCCTACAATGAGCAGTTCTTC.

The gene calls are TRBV14 and TRBJ1-2; no clear D gene. CDR3 length: 14 amino acids. Trimming took 0 bases from V and 9 from J, leaving 14 bases between them. CDR1 and CDR2 (germline): SGHDN, FVKESK. CDR3 bases: TGTGCCAGCAGCCAAGACGGTCCAAGAGGGAGCTACACCTTC. It encodes CASSQDGPRGSYTF.

V and J are TRBV12-5 and TRBJ2-5; D perhaps matches TRBD2 (5 bases). Trimming took 1 base from V and 2 from J, leaving 11 bases between them. The CDR3 is 15 amino acids. Germline V gene data show CDR1 as LGHNT and CDR2 as FRNRAP. The CDR3 DNA is TGTGCTAGTGGTTTGGCCCGGGATCCTCAAGAGACCCAGTACTTC. Its protein is CASGLARDPQETQYF.

CDR3 bases: TGTGCCAGCAGCCAAGAAACTAGCGGGTTAAACACCGGGGAGCTGTTTTTT. As protein: CASSQETSGLNTGELFF. This chain joins TRBV3-1 and TRBJ2-2; 9 bases fit TRBD2. The CDR3 covers 17 residues. With 0 bases clipped from V and 2 bases from J, the junction kept 4 bases outside the gene matches. Looked up from germline, CDR1 is LGHDT and CDR2 is YNNKEL (reference sequence).

This clonotype was seen repeatedly, ten times or more. The V and J genes are TRBV28 and TRBJ2-7, with no clear D. Trimming left V 5 bases short and J 2 bases short, with 10 bases between. The CDR3 sequence is 13 residues long. The germline V gene has CDR1 MDHEN and CDR2 SYDVKM. The CDR3 is CASSPRSPYEQYF. For the CDR3, the DNA is TGTGCCAGCAGTCCGCGTTCGCCCTACGAGCAGTACTTC.

CDR3 sequence reads: CASSQDSLRGGQYF. The DNA for the CDR3 is TGCGCCAGCAGCCAAGATTCCCTCCGCGGGGGGCAGTACTTC. The chain joins TRBV4-1 to TRBJ2-7; 7 bases map to TRBD2. This CDR3 spans 14 amino acids. With V trimmed by 0 bases and J by 9 bases, 8 bases remained unmatched. Germline V gives CDR1 MGHRA, CDR2 YSYEKL.

In its sample, this clonotype was seen a few times. This rearrangement joins TRBV7-9 to TRBJ2-7, with D perhaps given as TRBD1 or TRBD2 (5 bases each). From germline, CDR1 is SEHNR and CDR2 FQNEAQ (reference sequence). Trimming shortened V by 0 bases and J by 3 bases, and 18 bases separated the two germline ends. This CDR3 is built from 17 residues. The CDR3 is CASSLASKGRAYYEQYF. CDR3 nucleotide sequence: TGTGCCAGCAGCTTAGCGTCCAAGGGACGGGCGTACTACGAGCAGTACTTC.

The J gene is TRBJ1-2, the V gene TRBV9; D unresolved. Germline CDR1 is SGDLS and CDR2 is YYNGEE. V lost 4 bases, J lost 4 bases, and 17 bases lay in between. The CDR3 is made up of 15 amino acids. The CDR3 nucleotides are TGTGCCAGCAGCCGGACTTCTAGGGAGGTCTATGGCTACACCTTC. It encodes CASSRTSREVYGYTF.

Worth noting for this clonotype: This clone may be a read error of a much larger clone one base away. The gene calls are TRBV12-3 or TRBV12-4 and TRBJ2-2; TRBD1 might be the D (5 bases). V lost 3 bases, J lost 1 base, and 12 bases lay in between. This CDR3 region has 16 residues. The CDR3: CASSFQNRLNTGELFF. CDR3 nucleotide sequence: TGTGCCAGCAGTTTCCAGAACAGGCTGAACACCGGGGAGCTGTTTTTT.

The CDR3 DNA follows: TGTGCCAGCAGTCCTGAGACAGGGAGGTCGGGGGAGACCCAGTACTTC. Residues: CASSPETGRSGETQYF. The J gene is TRBJ2-5, the V gene TRBV2; D may be TRBD1 (7 bases). Germline-derived CDR1 and CDR2 are SNHLY and FYNNEI. V gave up 5 bases and J gave up 5 bases, with 21 bases separating them. This CDR3 comprises 16 residues.

The rearrangement links TRBV19 to TRBJ2-5, with 12 bases matching TRBD2. The CDR3 spans 16 residues. Germline V CDR1 and CDR2: LNHDA, SQIVND (reference sequence). Unmatched junction bases numbered 6, after V lost 6 bases and J lost 1 base. The CDR3 region has the DNA TGTGCCAGTAGGTCGACTAGCGGGAGACTCCAAGAGACCCAGTACTTC. The encoded protein is CASRSTSGRLQETQYF.